This TCR beta chain is drawn from a study of CD8 T cells in Susac syndrome. After extraction with the RNeasy kit, about 0.5 to 1 ug of the RNA was reverse transcribed using random hexamers. TCRdb fed the immunoSEQ multiplex PCR reads into MiXCR, producing one record per CDR3 protein. This repertoire shows about 200,000 distinct CDR3 sequences, approximately 93% found once; its top ten account for around 0.1%. CDR3 size: 15 residues. Per the germline V gene, CDR1 is KGHDR and CDR2 is SFDVKD. V gave up 3 bases and J gave up 5 bases, with 15 bases separating them. This clonotype was detected once. This receptor was taken from a human donor in good health. The sample taken for sequencing was CD4+ T cells from PBMCs. The rearrangement joins TRBV24-1 to TRBJ2-5; either TRBD1 or TRBD2 may fit D (5 bases each). CDR3 sequence: CATSDAQGPRETQYF. The CDR3 nucleotides read TGTGCCACCAGTGATGCCCAGGGACCTCGGGAGACCCAGTACTTC.